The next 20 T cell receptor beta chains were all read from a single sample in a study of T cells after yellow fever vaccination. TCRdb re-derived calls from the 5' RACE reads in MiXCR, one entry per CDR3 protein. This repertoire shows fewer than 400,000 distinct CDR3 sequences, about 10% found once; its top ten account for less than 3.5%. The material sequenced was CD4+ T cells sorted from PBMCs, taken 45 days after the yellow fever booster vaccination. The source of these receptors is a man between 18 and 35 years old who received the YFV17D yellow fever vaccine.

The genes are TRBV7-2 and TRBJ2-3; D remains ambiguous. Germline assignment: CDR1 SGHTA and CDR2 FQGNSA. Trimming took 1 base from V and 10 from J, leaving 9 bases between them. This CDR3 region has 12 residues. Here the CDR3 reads CASSLGVMAQYF. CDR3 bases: TGTGCCAGCAGCTTAGGGGTGATGGCGCAGTATTTT.

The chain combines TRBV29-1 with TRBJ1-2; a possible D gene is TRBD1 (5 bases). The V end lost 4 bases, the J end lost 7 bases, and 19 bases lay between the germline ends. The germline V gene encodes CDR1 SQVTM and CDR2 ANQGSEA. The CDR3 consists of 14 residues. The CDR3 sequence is CSVAWGRVSGGYTF. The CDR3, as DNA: TGCAGCGTTGCATGGGGCAGGGTGTCGGGTGGCTACACCTTC. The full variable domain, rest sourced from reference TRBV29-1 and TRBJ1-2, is SAVISQKPSRDICQRGTSLTIQCQVDSQVTMMFWYRQQPGQSLTLIATANQGSEATYESGFVIDKFPISRPNLTFSTLTVSNMSPEDSSIYLCSVAWGRVSGGYTFGSGTRLTVV.

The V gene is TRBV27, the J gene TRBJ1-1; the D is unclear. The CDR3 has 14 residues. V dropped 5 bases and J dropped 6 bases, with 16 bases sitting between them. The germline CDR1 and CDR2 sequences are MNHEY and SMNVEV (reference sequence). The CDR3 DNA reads TGTGCCAGCAGTAGGGCGGACTTGCGTCCTGAAGCTTTCTTT. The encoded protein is CASSRADLRPEAFF.

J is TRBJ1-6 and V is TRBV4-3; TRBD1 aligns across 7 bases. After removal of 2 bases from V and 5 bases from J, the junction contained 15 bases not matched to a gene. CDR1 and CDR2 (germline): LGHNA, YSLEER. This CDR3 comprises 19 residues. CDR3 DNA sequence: TGCGCCAGCAGCCAAAGGTGGACAGGCCTTTCCTTTGATAATTCACCCCTCCACTTT. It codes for CASSQRWTGLSFDNSPLHF.

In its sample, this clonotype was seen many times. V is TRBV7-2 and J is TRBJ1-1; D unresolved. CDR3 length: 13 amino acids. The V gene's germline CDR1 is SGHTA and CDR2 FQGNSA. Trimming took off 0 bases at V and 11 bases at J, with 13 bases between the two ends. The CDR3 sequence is CASSLAGEAVAFF. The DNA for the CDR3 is TGTGCCAGCAGCTTAGCCGGGGAGGCTGTGGCTTTCTTT.

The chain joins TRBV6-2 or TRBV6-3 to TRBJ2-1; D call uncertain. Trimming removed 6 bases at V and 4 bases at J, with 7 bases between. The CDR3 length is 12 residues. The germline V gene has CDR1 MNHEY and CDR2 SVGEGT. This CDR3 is CASRDGYNEQFF. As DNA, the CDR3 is TGTGCCAGCAGGGACGGGTACAATGAGCAGTTCTTC.

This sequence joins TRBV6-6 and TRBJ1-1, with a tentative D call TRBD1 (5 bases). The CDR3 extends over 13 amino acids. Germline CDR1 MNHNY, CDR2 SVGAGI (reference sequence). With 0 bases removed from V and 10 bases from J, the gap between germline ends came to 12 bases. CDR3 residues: CASSYSGERGAFF. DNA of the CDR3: TGTGCCAGCAGTTACTCAGGGGAAAGGGGAGCTTTCTTT.

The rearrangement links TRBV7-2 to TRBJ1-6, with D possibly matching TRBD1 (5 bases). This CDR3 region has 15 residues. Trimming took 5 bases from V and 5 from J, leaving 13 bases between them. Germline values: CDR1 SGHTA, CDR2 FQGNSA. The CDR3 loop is CASSRGTGNNSPLHF. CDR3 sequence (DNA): TGTGCCAGCAGCCGGGGGACGGGGAATAATTCACCCCTCCACTTT.

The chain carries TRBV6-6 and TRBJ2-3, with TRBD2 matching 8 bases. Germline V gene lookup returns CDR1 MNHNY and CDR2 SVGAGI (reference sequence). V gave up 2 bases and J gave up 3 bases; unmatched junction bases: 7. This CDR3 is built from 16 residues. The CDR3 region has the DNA TGTGCCAGCAGTTACGGGAGCGGGGGCCCTACAGATACGCAGTATTTT. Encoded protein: CASSYGSGGPTDTQYF.

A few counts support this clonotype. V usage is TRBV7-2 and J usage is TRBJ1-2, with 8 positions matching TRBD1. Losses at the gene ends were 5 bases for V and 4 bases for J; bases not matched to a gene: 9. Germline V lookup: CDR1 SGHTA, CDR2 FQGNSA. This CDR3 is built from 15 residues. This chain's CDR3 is CASSAGQALGYGYTF. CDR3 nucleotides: TGTGCCAGCAGCGCGGGACAGGCCTTAGGCTATGGCTACACCTTC. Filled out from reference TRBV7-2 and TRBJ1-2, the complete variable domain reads GAGVSQSPSNKVTEKGKDVELRCDPISGHTALYWYRQSLGQGLEFLIYFQGNSAPDKSGLPSDRFSAERTGGSVSTLTIQRTQQEDSAVYLCASSAGQALGYGYTFGSGTRLTVV.

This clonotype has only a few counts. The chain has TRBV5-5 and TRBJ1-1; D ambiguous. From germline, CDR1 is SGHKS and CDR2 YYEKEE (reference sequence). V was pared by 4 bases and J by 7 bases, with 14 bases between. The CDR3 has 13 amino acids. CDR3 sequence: CASSLPGKVEAFF. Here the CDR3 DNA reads TGTGCCAGCAGCCTCCCGGGGAAGGTTGAAGCTTTCTTT.

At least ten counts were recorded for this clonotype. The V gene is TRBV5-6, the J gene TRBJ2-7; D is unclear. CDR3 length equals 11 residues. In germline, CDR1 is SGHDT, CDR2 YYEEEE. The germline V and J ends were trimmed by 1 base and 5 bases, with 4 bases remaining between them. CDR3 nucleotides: TGTGCCAGCAGCTTGTACCACGAGCAGTACTTC. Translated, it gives CASSLYHEQYF.

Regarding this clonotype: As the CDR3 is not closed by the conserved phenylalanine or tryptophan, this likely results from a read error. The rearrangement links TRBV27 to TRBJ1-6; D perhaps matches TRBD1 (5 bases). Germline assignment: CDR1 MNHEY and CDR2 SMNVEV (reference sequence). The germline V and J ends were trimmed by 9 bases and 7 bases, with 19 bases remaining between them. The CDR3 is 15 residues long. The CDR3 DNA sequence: TGTGCCAGTGGTCGTCGGGATTGGGACAATTCACCCCTCCACATT. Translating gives CASGRRDWDNSPLHI.

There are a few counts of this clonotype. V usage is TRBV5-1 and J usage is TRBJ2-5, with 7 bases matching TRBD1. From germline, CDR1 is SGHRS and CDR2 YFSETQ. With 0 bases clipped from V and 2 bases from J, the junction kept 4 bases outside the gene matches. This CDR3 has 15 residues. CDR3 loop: CASSLDPGQQETQYF. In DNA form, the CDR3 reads TGCGCCAGCAGCTTGGACCCGGGACAGCAAGAGACCCAGTACTTC.

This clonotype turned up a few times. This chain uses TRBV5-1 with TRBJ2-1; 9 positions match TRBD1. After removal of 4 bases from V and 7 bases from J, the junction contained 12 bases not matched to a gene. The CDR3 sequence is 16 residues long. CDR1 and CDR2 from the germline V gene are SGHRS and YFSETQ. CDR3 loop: CASSRIPGQGNNEQFF. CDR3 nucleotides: TGCGCCAGCAGCCGAATCCCGGGACAGGGTAATAATGAGCAGTTCTTC. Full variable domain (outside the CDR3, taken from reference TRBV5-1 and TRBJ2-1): KAGVTQTPRYLIKTRGQQVTLSCSPISGHRSVSWYQQTPGQGLQFLFEYFSETQRNKGNFPGRFSGRQFSNSRSEMNVSTLELGDSALYLCASSRIPGQGNNEQFFGPGTRLTVL.

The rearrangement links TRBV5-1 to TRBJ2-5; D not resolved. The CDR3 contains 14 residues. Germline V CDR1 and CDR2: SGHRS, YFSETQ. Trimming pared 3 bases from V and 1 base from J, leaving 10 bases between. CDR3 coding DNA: TGCGCCAGCAGCTGGAACGGAATCCAAGAGACCCAGTACTTC. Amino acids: CASSWNGIQETQYF.

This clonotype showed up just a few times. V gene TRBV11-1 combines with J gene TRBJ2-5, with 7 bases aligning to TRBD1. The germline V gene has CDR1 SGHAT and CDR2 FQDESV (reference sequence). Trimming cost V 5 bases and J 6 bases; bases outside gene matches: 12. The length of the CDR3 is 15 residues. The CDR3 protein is CASSTRSTGLQTQYF. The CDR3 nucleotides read TGTGCCAGCAGCACCCGATCGACAGGGCTACAGACCCAGTACTTC.

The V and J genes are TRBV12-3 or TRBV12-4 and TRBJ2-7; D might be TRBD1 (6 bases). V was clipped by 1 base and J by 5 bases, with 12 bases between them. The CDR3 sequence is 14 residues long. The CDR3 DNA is TGTGCCAGCAGTTTAGGGACAGAAATTAACGAGCAGTACTTC. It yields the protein CASSLGTEINEQYF.

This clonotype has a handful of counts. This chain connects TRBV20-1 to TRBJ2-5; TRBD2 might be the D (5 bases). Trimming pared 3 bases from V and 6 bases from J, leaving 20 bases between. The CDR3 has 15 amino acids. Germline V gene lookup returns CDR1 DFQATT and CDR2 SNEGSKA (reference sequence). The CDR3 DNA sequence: TGCAGTGCTAGGCCCCAGGCGGGCCTCCCCCAGACCCAGTACTTC. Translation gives CSARPQAGLPQTQYF.

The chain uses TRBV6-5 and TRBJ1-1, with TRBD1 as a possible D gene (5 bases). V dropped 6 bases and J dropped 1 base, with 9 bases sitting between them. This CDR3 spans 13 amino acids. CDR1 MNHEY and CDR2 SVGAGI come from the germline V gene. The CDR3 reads CASRNGQNTEAFF. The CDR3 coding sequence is TGTGCCAGCAGAAACGGACAGAACACTGAAGCTTTCTTT.